These T cell receptor beta chains were read from a single sample in a study of blood T cell repertoires in COVID-19. Profiling relied on immunoSEQ multiplex PCR, and the TCRdb table lists in-frame clones only, not all of them. The table has over 140,000 clones, roughly 80% seen once. Sequencing was carried out using peripheral blood. The origin of the receptors is a woman aged 50 to 60 with active or convalescent COVID-19. The CDR3 runs from the conserved cysteine through the conserved F or W. A D gene is named only where the DNA matches it firmly. The size entry is marked missing in some rows and otherwise reads once, few, many or a size class.

>TRBD2|TRBJ2-1|TRBV19|few
CASSVGTSGRGYNEQFF
TGTGCCAGTAGTGTTGGGACTAGCGGGCGTGGCTACAATGAGCAGTTCTTC
>TRBD1|TRBJ1-2|TRBV11-2|-
CASSLLQGQDGYTF
TGTGCCAGCAGCTTATTACAGGGGCAGGATGGCTACACCTTC
>-|TRBJ2-1|TRBV7-2|-
CASSLTPTYIREQFF
TGTGCCAGCAGCTTAACTCCTACTTATATACGTGAGCAGTTCTTC
>-|TRBJ2-2|TRBV5-5|-
CASGPKPVYTGELFF
TGTGCCAGCGGTCCGAAGCCCGTGTACACCGGGGAGCTGTTTTTT
>-|TRBJ1-1|TRBV18|few
CASSERVVGTEAFF
TGTGCCAGCTCAGAGAGGGTTGTTGGCACTGAAGCTTTCTTT
>-|TRBJ1-2|TRBV14|-
CASSPSGTPVLRGYTF
TGTGCCAGCAGCCCATCCGGGACTCCTGTCCTTCGTGGCTACACCTTC
>TRBD2|TRBJ2-7|TRBV2|-
CASSDGGDSYEQYF
TGTGCCAGCAGTGATGGGGGGGACTCCTACGAGCAGTACTTC
>-|TRBJ1-1|TRBV28|once
CASTLFNTEAFF
TGTGCCAGCACTCTGTTTAACACTGAAGCTTTCTTT
>-|TRBJ1-5|TRBV7-2|-
CASSSYGGMSNQPQHF
TGTGCCAGCAGCTCCTACGGGGGTATGAGCAATCAGCCCCAGCATTTT
>TRBD1|TRBJ2-2|TRBV19|-
CASSMGTGGTGELFF
TGTGCCAGTAGTATGGGGACAGGGGGCACCGGGGAGCTGTTTTTT
>-|TRBJ2-2|TRBV9|-
CASRPTGVGTGELFF
TGTGCCAGCCGGCCAACGGGAGTCGGGACCGGGGAGCTGTTTTTT
>-|TRBJ2-3|TRBV3-1/TRBV3-2|-
CASSPTGYRYTDTQYF
TGTGCCAGCAGCCCAACAGGGTACAGATACACAGATACGCAGTATTTT
>-|TRBJ2-5|TRBV20-1|-
CSASRGYETQYF
TGCAGTGCTAGTCGGGGTTACGAGACCCAGTACTTC
>TRBD2|TRBJ2-1|TRBV7-2|-
CASRPGPLAGNEQFF
TGTGCCAGCAGACCAGGGCCGCTAGCGGGGAACGAGCAGTTCTTC
>-|TRBJ2-3|TRBV4-3|-
CASSPGTSTDTQYF
TGCGCCAGCAGCCCAGGGACTTCCACAGATACGCAGTATTTT
>-|TRBJ2-1|TRBV6-5|-
CASSYSGTAYNEQFF
TGTGCCAGCAGTTACTCCGGGACTGCCTACAATGAGCAGTTCTTC